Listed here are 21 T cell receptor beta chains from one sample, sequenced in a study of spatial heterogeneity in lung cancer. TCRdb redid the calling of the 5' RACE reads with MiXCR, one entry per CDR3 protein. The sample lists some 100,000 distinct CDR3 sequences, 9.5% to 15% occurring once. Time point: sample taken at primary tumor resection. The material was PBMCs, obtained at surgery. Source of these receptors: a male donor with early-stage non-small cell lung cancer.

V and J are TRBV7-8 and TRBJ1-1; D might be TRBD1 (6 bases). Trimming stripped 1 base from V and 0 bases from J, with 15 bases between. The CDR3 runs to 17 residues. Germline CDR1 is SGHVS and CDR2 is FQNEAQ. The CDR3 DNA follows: TGTGCCAGCAGCTTAGGATGGCGGGACACAATGAACACTGAAGCTTTCTTT. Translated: CASSLGWRDTMNTEAFF.

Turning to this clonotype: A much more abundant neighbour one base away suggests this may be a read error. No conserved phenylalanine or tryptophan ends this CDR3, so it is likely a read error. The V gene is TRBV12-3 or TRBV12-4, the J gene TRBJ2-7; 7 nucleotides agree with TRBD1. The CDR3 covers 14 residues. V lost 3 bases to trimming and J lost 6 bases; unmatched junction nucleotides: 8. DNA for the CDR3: TGTGCCAGCAGTTTTGTCCTAGGGGGCCCCGAGCAGTACTTG. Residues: CASSFVLGGPEQYL.

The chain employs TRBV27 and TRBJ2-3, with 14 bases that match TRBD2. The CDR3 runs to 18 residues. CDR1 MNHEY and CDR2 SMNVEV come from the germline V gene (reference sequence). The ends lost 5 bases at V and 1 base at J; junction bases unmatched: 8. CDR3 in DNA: TGTGCCAGCAGTCCGTCGGGACTAGCGGGAGCCGGCACAGATACGCAGTATTTT. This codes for CASSPSGLAGAGTDTQYF.

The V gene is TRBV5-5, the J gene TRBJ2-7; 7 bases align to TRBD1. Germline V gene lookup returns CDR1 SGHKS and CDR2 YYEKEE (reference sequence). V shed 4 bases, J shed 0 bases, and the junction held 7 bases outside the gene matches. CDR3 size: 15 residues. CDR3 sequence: CASSPRTGRSYEQYF. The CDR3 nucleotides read TGTGCCAGCAGCCCCCGGACAGGACGCTCCTACGAGCAGTACTTC.

Written as DNA, the CDR3 is TGTGCCAGCAGCTTGCTTCCGGTAGCCCGGGCTTTCTTT. The encoded protein is CASSLLPVARAFF. This sequence joins TRBV7-9 and TRBJ1-1; D is undetermined. Between the trimmed V and J ends, which lost 3 bases and 11 bases, there was a span of 16 bases. The V gene's germline CDR1 is SEHNR and CDR2 FQNEAQ (reference sequence). CDR3 length equals 13 residues.

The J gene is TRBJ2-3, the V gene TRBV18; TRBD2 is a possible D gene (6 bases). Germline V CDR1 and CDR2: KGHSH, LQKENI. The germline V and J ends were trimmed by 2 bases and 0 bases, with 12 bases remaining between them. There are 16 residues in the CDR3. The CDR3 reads CASSPGIGTSTDTQYF. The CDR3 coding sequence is TGTGCCAGCTCACCAGGGATAGGGACTAGCACAGATACGCAGTATTTT. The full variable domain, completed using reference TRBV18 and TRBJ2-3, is NAGVMQNPRHLVRRRGQEARLRCSPMKGHSHVYWYRQLPEEGLKFMVYLQKENIIDESGMPKERFSAEFPKEGPSILRIQQVVRGDSAAYFCASSPGIGTSTDTQYFGPGTRLTVL.

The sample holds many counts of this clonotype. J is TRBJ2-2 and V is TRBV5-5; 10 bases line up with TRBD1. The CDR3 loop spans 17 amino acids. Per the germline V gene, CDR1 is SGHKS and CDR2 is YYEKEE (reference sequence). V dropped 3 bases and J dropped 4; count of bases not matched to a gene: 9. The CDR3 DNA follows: TGTGCCAGCAGCTCAATACCGGGACAGGGGTTCACCGGGGAGCTGTTTTTT. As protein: CASSSIPGQGFTGELFF.

Here the CDR3 reads CSVLRGQGGTDTQYF. Written as DNA, the CDR3 is TGCAGCGTTCTGAGGGGACAGGGTGGCACAGATACGCAGTATTTT. V is TRBV29-1 and J is TRBJ2-3; 9 bases match TRBD1. The CDR3 covers 15 residues. The germline CDR1 and CDR2 sequences are SQVTM and ANQGSEA. Unmatched junction bases numbered 7, after V lost 5 bases and J lost 1 base.

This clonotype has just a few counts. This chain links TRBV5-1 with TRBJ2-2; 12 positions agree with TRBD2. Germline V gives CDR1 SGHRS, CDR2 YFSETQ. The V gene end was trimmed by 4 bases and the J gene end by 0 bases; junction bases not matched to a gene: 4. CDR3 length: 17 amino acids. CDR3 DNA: TGCGCCAGCAGCCCACGGACTAGCGGGACGAACACCGGGGAGCTGTTTTTT. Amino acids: CASSPRTSGTNTGELFF. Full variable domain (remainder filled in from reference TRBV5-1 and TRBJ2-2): KAGVTQTPRYLIKTRGQQVTLSCSPISGHRSVSWYQQTPGQGLQFLFEYFSETQRNKGNFPGRFSGRQFSNSRSEMNVSTLELGDSALYLCASSPRTSGTNTGELFFGEGSRLTVL.

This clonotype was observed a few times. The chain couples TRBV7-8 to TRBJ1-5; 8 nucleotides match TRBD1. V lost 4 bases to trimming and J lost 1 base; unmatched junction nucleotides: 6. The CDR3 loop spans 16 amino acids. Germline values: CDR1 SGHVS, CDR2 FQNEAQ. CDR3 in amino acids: CASSSGQGLSNQPQHF. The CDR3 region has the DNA TGTGCCAGCAGCTCTGGACAGGGCCTAAGCAATCAGCCCCAGCATTTT.

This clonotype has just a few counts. The CDR3 DNA follows: TGTGCCAGCAGTGCAATTCGGACAGGGCCCTACGAGCAGTACTTC. Translation gives CASSAIRTGPYEQYF. The chain couples TRBV2 to TRBJ2-7; 8 bases match TRBD1. From germline, CDR1 is SNHLY and CDR2 FYNNEI. CDR3 length equals 15 residues. Unmatched junction bases numbered 7, after V lost 4 bases and J lost 2 bases.

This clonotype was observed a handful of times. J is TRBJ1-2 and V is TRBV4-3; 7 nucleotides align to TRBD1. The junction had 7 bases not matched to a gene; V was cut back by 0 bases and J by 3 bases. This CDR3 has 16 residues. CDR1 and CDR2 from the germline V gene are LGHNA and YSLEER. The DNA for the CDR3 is TGCGCCAGCAGCCAAGACCCCCGGCAGGGGGACTATGGCTACACCTTC. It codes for CASSQDPRQGDYGYTF.

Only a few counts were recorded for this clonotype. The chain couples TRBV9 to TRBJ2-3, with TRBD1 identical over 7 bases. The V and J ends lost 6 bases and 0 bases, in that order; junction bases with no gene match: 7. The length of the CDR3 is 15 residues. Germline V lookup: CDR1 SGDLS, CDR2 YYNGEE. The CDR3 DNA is TGTGCCAGCAACCCAGGGGGTCTTAGCACAGATACGCAGTATTTT. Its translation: CASNPGGLSTDTQYF. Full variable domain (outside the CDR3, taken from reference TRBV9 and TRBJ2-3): DSGVTQTPKHLITATGQRVTLRCSPRSGDLSVYWYQQSLDQGLQFLIQYYNGEERAKGNILERFSAQQFPDLHSELNLSSLELGDSALYFCASNPGGLSTDTQYFGPGTRLTVL.

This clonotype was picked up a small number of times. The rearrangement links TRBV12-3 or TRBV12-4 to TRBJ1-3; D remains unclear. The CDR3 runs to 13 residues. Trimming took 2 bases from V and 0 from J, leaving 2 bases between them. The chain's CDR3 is CASSLRSGNTIYF. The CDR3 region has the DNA TGTGCCAGCAGTTTACGCTCTGGAAACACCATATATTTT.

The CDR3: CASSQGGSTGGETQYF. CDR3 DNA sequence: TGCGCCAGCAGCCAGGGAGGGTCTACAGGGGGCGAGACCCAGTACTTC. This sequence joins TRBV4-1 and TRBJ2-5; 9 positions agree with TRBD1. Germline trimming cut 3 bases from V and 5 bases from J; bases unmatched to any gene: 10. There are 16 residues in the CDR3. The germline V gene encodes CDR1 MGHRA and CDR2 YSYEKL.

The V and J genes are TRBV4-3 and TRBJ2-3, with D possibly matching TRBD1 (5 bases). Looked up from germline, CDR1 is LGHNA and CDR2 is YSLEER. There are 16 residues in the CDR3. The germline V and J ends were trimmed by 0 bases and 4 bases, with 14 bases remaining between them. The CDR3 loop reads CASSQDLKGNADTQYF. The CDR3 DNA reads TGCGCCAGCAGCCAAGATTTGAAGGGGAACGCAGATACGCAGTATTTT.

CDR3 sequence reads: CSAGGHSKGQPQHF. CDR3 sequence (DNA): TGCAGTGCTGGTGGACATTCCAAAGGTCAGCCCCAGCATTTT. V is TRBV20-1 and J is TRBJ1-5, with D perhaps TRBD1 (5 bases). Germline V lookup: CDR1 DFQATT, CDR2 SNEGSKA (reference sequence). There are 14 residues in the CDR3. V was trimmed by 5 bases and J by 6 bases, leaving 17 bases between them.

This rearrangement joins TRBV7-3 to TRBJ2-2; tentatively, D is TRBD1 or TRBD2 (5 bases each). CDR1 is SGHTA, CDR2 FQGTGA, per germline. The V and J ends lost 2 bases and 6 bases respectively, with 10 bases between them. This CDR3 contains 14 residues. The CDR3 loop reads CASSLAGSPGELFF. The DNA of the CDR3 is TGTGCCAGCAGCTTAGCAGGGAGTCCCGGGGAGCTGTTTTTT.

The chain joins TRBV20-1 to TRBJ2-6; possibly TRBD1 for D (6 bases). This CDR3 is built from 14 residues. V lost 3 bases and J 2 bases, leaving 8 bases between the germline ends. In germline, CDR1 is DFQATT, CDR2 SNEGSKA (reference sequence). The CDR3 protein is CSASQGTGANVLTF. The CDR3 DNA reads TGCAGTGCTAGTCAGGGGACTGGGGCCAACGTCCTGACTTTC.

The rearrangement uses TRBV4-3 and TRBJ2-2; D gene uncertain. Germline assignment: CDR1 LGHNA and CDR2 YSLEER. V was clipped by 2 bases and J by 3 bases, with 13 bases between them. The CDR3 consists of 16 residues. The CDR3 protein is CASSQSAGAYTGELFF. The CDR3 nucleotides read TGCGCCAGCAGCCAAAGCGCCGGAGCCTACACCGGGGAGCTGTTTTTT.

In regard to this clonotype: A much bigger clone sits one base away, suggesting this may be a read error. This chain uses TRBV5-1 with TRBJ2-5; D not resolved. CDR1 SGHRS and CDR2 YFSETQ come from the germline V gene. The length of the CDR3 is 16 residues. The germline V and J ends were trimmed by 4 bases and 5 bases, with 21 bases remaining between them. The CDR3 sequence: CASSLDSGSPKETQYF. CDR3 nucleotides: TGCGCCAGCAGCCTCGACTCCGGCTCCCCCAAGGAGACCCAGTACTTC.